This T cell receptor (beta chain) stems from a study of blood T cell repertoires in COVID-19. In the study overall: Samples taken during acute and convalescent COVID-19 were collected in the United States, Italy and Spain. PBMCs, B-cell-depleted T cells, or T cells were the source of the cDNA or gDNA that made up the material.

The J segment lost 6 bases and the V segment lost 8 bases, leaving 8 bases of the junction unmatched. The CDR3 extends over 13 amino acids. Original processing methods: Estimates of nucleated cell counts were drawn from the amplification of reference gene primers. Clones were sequenced by immunoSEQ multiplex PCR, and TCRdb holds only the in-frame ones, with some missing. That table furnishes V, J and clone size, whereas the DNA furnished D and trimming. In the table there are about 210,000 clones, about four fifths of which are singletons. The V gene is TRBV12-3 or TRBV12-4, the J gene TRBJ1-2, with TRBD1 matching 8 bases. The sequence came from a woman in her forties or fifties with active or convalescent COVID-19. Sample: peripheral blood. This chain's CDR3 is CASGRDRSDGYTF. CDR3 nucleotide sequence: TGTGCCAGCGGGAGGGACAGGTCGGATGGCTACACCTTC.